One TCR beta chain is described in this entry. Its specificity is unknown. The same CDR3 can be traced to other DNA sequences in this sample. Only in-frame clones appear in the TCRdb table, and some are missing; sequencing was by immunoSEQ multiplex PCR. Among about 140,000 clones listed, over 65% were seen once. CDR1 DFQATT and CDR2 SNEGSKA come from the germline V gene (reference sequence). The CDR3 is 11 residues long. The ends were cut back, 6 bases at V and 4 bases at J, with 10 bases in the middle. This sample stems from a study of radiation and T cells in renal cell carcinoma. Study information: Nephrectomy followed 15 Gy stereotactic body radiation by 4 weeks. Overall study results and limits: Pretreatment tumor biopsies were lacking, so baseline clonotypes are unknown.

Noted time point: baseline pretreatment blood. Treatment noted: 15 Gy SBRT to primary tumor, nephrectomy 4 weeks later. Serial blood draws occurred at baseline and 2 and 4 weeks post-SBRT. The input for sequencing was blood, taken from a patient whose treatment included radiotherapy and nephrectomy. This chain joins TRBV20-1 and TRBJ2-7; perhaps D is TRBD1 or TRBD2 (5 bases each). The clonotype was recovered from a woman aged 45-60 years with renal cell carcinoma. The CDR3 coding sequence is TGCAGTGCAAAGAGGGGTTACGAGCAGTACTTC. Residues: CSAKRGYEQYF.